This T cell receptor (beta chain) was retrieved from a study of response to subunit inactivated influenza vaccine. TCRdb called the RT-PCR reads again in MiXCR, with one record for every CDR3 protein. This table has more than 550,000 distinct CDR3 sequences, 10% to 12% appearing once. This clonotype was recorded at least ten times. The target antigen is unknown. The CDR3 contains 14 residues. The germline V gene encodes CDR1 SGHRS and CDR2 YFSETQ. V dropped 0 bases and J dropped 7 bases, with 13 bases sitting between them. General study results and limits: Each seasonal flu vaccination may recruit only limited new T cells, authors suggested.

This sample also belongs to another study, concerning T cells expressing NK-cell markers. That work adds: Production of TCR beta cDNA relied on 5'RACE template switching with UMIs. The study drew TCR beta repertoires from sorted CD3+CD56+NKG2C+, CD3+CD56+NKG2C- and CD3+CD56-NKG2C+ T cells. Eight donors were sequenced, seven testing HCMV-seropositive and one testing seronegative.

This sequence was found in a man aged 45-65 years who received an inactivated influenza vaccine. The input for sequencing was PBMCs from blood, taken on the day of vaccination. This chain links TRBV5-1 with TRBJ1-1; D might be TRBD1 (5 bases). In DNA form, the CDR3 reads TGCGCCAGCAGCTTGGTGGGACCCGACGGTGAAGCTTTCTTT. This gives the protein CASSLVGPDGEAFF.